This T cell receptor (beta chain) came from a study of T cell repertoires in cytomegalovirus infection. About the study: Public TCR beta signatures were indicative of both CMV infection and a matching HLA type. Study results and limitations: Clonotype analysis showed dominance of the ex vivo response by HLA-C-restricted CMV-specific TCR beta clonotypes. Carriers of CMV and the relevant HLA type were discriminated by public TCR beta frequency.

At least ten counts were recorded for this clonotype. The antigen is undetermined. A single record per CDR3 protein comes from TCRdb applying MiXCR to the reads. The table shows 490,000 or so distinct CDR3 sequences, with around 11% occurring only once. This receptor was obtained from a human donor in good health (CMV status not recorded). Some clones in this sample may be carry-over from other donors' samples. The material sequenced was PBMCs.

In DNA form, the CDR3 reads TGTGCCAGCAGCCTGGCCATATGGAATGAGCAGTTCTTC. It specifies CASSLAIWNEQFF. This chain links TRBV7-2 with TRBJ2-1; D not resolved. CDR1 is SGHTA and CDR2 is FQGNSA in the germline V gene. The CDR3 length is 13 residues. V lost 5 bases and J 7 bases, leaving 12 bases between the germline ends.